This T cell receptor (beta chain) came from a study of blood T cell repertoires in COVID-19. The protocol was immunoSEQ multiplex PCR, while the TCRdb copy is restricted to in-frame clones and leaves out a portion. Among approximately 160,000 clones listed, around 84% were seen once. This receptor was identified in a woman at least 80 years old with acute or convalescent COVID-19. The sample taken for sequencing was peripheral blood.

The CDR3 nucleotides are TGCGCCAGCAGCTTGCTGTCGGGAGGGCCCCAAGAGACCCAGTACTTC. Encoded protein: CASSLLSGGPQETQYF. This chain links TRBV5-1 with TRBJ2-5, with 8 nucleotides matching TRBD2. Germline CDR1 SGHRS, CDR2 YFSETQ. The length of the CDR3 is 16 residues. V lost 1 base to trimming and J lost 1 base; unmatched junction nucleotides: 6.